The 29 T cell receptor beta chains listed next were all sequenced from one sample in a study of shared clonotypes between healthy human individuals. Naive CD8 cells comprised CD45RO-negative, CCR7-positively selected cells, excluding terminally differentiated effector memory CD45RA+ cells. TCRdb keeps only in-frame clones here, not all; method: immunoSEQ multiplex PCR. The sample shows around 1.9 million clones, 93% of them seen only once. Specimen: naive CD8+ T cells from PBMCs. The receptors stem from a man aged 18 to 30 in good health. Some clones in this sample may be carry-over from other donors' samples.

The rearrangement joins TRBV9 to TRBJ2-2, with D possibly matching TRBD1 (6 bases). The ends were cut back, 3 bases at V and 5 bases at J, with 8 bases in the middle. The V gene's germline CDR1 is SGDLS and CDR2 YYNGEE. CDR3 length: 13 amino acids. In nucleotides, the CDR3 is TGTGCCAGCAGCGACAGGGAGACCGGGGAGCTGTTTTTT. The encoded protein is CASSDRETGELFF.

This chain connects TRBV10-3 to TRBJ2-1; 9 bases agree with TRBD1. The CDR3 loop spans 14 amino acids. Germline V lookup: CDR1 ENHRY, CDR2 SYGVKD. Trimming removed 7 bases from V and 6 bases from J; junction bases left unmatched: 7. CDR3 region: CAITGTGSINEQFF. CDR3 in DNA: TGTGCCATCACCGGGACAGGGTCAATCAATGAGCAGTTCTTC.

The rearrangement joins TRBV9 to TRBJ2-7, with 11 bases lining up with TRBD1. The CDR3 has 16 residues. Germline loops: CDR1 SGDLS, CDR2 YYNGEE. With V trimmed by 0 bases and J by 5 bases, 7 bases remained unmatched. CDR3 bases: TGTGCCAGCAGCGTAGCTACCGGACAGGGGGCCCACGAGCAGTACTTC. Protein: CASSVATGQGAHEQYF.

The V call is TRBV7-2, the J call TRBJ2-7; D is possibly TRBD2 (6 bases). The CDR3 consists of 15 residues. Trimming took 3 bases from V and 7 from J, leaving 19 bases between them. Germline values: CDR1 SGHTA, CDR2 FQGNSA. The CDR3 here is CASSFSWAGIREQYF. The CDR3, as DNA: TGTGCCAGCAGCTTTTCGTGGGCGGGAATCAGGGAGCAGTACTTC.

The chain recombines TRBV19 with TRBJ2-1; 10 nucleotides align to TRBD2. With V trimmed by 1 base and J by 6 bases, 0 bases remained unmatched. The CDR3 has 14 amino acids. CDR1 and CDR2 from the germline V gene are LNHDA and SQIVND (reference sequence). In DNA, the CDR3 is TGTGCCAGTAGTATAGCTAGCGGGAGCAATGAGCAGTTCTTC. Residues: CASSIASGSNEQFF. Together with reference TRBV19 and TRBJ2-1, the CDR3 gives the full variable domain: DGGITQSPKYLFRKEGQNVTLSCEQNLNHDAMYWYRQDPGQGLRLIYYSQIVNDFQKGDIAEGYSVSREKKESFPLTVTSAQKNPTAFYLCASSIASGSNEQFFGPGTRLTVL.

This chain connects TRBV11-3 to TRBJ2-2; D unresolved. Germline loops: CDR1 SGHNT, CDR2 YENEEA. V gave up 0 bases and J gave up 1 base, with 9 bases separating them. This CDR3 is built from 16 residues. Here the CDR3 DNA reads TGTGCCAGCAGCTTAGAAGGGCGGTGGAACACCGGGGAGCTGTTTTTT. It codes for CASSLEGRWNTGELFF.

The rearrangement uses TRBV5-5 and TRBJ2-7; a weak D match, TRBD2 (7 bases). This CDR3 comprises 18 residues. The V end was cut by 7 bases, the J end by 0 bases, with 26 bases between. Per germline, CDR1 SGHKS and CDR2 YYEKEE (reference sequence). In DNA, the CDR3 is TGTGCCAGCTTACCCCTCGGGGGCGCGGGAGAAGTCTCCTACGAGCAGTACTTC. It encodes CASLPLGGAGEVSYEQYF.

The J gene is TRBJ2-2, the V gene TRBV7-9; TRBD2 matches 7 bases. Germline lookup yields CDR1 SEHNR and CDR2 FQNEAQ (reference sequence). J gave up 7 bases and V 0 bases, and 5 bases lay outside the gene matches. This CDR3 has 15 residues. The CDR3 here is CASSLAGRGSGELFF. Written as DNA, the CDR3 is TGTGCCAGCAGCTTAGCGGGGCGCGGGAGCGGGGAGCTGTTTTTT.

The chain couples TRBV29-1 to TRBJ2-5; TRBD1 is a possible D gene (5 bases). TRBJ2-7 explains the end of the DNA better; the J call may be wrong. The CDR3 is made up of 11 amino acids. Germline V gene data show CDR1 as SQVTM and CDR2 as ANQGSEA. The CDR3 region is CSSRVGGEQYF. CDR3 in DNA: TGCAGCTCCAGGGTTGGTGGCGAGCAGTACTTC.

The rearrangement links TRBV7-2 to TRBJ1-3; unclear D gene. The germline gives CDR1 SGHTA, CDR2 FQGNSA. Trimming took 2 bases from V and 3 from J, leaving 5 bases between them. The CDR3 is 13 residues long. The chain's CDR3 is CASSLSYGNTIYF. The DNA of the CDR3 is TGTGCCAGCAGCTTATCTTATGGAAACACCATATATTTT. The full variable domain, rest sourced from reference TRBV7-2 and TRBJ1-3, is GAGVSQSPSNKVTEKGKDVELRCDPISGHTALYWYRQSLGQGLEFLIYFQGNSAPDKSGLPSDRFSAERTGGSVSTLTIQRTQQEDSAVYLCASSLSYGNTIYFGEGSWLTVV.

For the CDR3, the DNA is TGTGCCAGCCGTAAGACTAGCGGTTCCTACGAGCAGTACTTC. This encodes CASRKTSGSYEQYF. The rearrangement links TRBV25-1 to TRBJ2-7; 9 bases agree with TRBD2. CDR3 size: 14 residues. Unmatched junction bases numbered 6, after V lost 8 bases and J lost 1 base. Germline V gene sequence: CDR1 MGHDK, CDR2 SYGVNS.

The CDR3 region has the DNA TGTGCCAGCAGCTTAGAAGGGGCTGGGGGCTCCTATGGCTACACCTTC. It is translated as CASSLEGAGGSYGYTF. J is TRBJ1-2 and V is TRBV7-2, with D tentatively TRBD1 (6 bases). This CDR3 is 16 amino acids long. Per germline, CDR1 SGHTA and CDR2 FQGNSA. The V and J ends lost 1 base and 4 bases respectively, with 16 bases between them.

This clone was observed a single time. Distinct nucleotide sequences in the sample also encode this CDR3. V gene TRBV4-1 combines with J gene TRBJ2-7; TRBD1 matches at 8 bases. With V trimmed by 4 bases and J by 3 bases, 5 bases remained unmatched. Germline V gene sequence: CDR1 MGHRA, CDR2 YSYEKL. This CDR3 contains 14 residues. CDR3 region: CASSPGQGNYEQYF. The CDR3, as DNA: TGCGCCAGCAGCCCCGGACAGGGAAACTACGAGCAGTACTTC.

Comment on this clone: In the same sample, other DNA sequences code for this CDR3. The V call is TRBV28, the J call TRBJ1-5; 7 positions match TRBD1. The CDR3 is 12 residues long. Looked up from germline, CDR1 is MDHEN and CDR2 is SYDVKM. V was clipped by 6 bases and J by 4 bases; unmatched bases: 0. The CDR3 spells CASRTGNQPQHF. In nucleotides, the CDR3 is TGTGCCAGCAGGACAGGGAATCAGCCCCAGCATTTT.

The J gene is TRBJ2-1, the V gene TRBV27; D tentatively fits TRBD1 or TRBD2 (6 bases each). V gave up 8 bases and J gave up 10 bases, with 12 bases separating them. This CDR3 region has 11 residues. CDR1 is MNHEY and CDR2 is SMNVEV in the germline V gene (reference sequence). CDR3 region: CASSEGGEQFF. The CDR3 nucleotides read TGTGCCAGCTCCGAAGGGGGGGAGCAGTTCTTC.

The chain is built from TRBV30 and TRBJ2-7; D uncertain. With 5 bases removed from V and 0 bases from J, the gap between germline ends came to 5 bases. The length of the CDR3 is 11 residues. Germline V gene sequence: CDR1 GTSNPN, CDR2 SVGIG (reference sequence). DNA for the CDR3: TGTGCCTGGGGGTCCTCCTACGAGCAGTACTTC. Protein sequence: CAWGSSYEQYF.

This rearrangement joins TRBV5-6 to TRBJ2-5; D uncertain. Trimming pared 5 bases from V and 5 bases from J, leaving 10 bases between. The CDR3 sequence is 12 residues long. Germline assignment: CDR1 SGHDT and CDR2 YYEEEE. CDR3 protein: CASRIAGETQYF. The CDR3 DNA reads TGTGCCAGCAGAATAGCCGGGGAGACCCAGTACTTC.

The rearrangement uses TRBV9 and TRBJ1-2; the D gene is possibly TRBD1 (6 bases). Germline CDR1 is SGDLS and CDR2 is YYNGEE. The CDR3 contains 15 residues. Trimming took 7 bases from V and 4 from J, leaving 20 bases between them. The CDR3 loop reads CASGINRDESYGYTF. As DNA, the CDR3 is TGTGCCAGCGGAATAAACAGGGACGAGAGCTATGGCTACACCTTC. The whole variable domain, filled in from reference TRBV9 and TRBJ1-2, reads DSGVTQTPKHLITATGQRVTLRCSPRSGDLSVYWYQQSLDQGLQFLIQYYNGEERAKGNILERFSAQQFPDLHSELNLSSLELGDSALYFCASGINRDESYGYTFGSGTRLTVV.

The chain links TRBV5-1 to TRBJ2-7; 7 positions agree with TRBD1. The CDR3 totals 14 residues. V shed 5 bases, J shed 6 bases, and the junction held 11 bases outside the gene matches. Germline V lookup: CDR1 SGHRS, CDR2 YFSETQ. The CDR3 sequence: CASRSSGQVIEQYF. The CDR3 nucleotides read TGCGCCAGCAGATCCTCTGGACAGGTTATCGAGCAGTACTTC.

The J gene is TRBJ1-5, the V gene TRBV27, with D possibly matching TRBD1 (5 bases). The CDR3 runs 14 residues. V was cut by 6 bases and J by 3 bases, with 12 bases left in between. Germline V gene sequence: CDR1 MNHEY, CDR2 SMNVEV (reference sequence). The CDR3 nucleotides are TGTGCCAGCAGCCCAGACAGAAACAATCAGCCCCAGCATTTT. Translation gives CASSPDRNNQPQHF.

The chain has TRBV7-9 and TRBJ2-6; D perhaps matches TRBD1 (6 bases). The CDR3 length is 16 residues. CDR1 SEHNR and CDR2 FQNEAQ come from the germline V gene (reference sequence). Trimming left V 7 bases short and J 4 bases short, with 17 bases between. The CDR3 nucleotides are TGTGCCAGCACGGGGACATTATCGAGCGGGGCCAACGTCCTGACTTTC. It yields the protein CASTGTLSSGANVLTF.

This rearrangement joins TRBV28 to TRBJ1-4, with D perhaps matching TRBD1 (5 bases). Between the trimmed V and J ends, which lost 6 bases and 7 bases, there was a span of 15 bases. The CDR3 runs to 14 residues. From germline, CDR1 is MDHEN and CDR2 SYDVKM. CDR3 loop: CASSLGLRGEKLFF. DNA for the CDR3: TGTGCCAGCAGCCTGGGACTGCGGGGTGAAAAACTGTTTTTT. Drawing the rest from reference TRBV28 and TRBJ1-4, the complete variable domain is DVKVTQSSRYLVKRTGEKVFLECVQDMDHENMFWYRQDPGLGLRLIYFSYDVKMKEKGDIPEGYSVSREKKERFSLILESASTNQTSMYLCASSLGLRGEKLFFGSGTQLSVL.

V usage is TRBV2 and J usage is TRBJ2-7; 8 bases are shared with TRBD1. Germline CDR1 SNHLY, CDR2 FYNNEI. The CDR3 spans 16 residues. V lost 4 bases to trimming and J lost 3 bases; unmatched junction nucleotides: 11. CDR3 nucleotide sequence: TGTGCCAGCAGTGGCGGCGGCGGACAGGGCATCTACGAGCAGTACTTC. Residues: CASSGGGGQGIYEQYF.

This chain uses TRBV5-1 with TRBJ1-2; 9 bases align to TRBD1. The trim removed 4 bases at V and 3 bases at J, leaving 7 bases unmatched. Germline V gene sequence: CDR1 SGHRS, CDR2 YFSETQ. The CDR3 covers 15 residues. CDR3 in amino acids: CASSLQQGAHYGYTF. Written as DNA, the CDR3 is TGCGCCAGCAGCCTACAACAGGGGGCCCACTATGGCTACACCTTC.

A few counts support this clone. The CDR3 loop is CAWTTRTGRGQFF. The CDR3 bases are TGTGCCTGGACCACTAGGACAGGACGGGGGCAGTTCTTC. The gene calls are TRBV30 and TRBJ2-1, with 7 bases identical to TRBD1. Per germline, CDR1 GTSNPN and CDR2 SVGIG (reference sequence). V was pared by 4 bases and J by 12 bases, with 12 bases of the junction left unmatched. CDR3 size: 13 residues.

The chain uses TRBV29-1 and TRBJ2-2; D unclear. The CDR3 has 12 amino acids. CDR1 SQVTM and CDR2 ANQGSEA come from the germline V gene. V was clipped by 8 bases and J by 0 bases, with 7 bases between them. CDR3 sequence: CSSRANTGELFF. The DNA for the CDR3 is TGCAGCTCTAGAGCGAACACCGGGGAGCTGTTTTTT.

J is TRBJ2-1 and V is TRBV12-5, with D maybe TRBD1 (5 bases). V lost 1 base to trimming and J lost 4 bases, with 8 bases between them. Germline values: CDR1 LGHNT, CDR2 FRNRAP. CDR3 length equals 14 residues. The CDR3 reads CASGLGGRYNEQFF. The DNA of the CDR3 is TGTGCTAGTGGTTTGGGGGGCCGGTACAATGAGCAGTTCTTC.

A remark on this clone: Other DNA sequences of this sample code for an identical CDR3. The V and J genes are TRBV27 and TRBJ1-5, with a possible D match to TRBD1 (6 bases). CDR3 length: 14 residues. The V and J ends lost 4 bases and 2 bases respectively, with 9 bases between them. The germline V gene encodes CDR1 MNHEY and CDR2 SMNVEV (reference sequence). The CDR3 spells CASSSRTGNQPQHF. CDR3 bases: TGTGCCAGCAGTTCCCGGACAGGCAATCAGCCCCAGCATTTT.

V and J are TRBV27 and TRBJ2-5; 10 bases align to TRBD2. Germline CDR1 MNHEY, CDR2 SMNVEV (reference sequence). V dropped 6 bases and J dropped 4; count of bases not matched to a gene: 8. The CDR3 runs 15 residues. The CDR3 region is CASRLIAGGAETQYF. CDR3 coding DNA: TGTGCCAGCAGACTCATAGCGGGAGGCGCAGAGACCCAGTACTTC.